This T cell receptor (beta chain) stems from a study of beta chain features in type 1 diabetes. CD4+ naive, central memory, regulatory and stem cell-like memory cells were sorted via CD45RO/CCR7/CD25/CD127/CD95/CD27. Germline V gene sequence: CDR1 SGHVS, CDR2 FQNEAQ. This CDR3 comprises 12 residues. Germline trimming cut 5 bases from V and 12 bases from J; bases unmatched to any gene: 6. Isolated RNA was reverse transcribed in full, so expressed TCRB transcripts were sequenced. Average read counts of stem cell-like memory T cell samples were about 1.01 million. The data were produced by immunoSEQ multiplex PCR, yet TCRdb's version contains in-frame clones alone and is incomplete. Of approximately 46,000 clones in the sample, roughly 47% are singletons; the top ten hold around 0.13%. Overall study results and limits: A greater similarity of naive, central memory and Treg TCRB repertoires was seen among patients than among healthy donors. Patients and controls would share equally any PCR tilt toward shorter templates. Moderately but significantly shorter TCRB CDR3s were found in Type 1 diabetes patients in all four CD4+ subsets.

This clone was observed a handful of times. No antigen is known for it. Material: stem cell memory CD4+ T cells from blood. The clonotype comes from a young man with type 1 diabetes. The chain carries TRBV7-8 and TRBJ2-1; 8 bases align to TRBD1. As DNA, the CDR3 is TGTGCCAGCAGCACTACAGGGGGTTGGCAGTTCTTC. Amino acid sequence: CASSTTGGWQFF.